Sequencing of this T cell receptor (beta chain) was carried out in a study of identical twins. TCRdb fed the 5' RACE reads into MiXCR, producing one record per CDR3 protein. There are 400,000 to 500,000 distinct CDR3 sequences in the sample; approximately 18% occur only once, and approximately 12% lies in the top ten. Germline loops: CDR1 DFQATT, CDR2 SNEGSKA (reference sequence). The length of the CDR3 is 12 residues. V lost 6 bases and J lost 2, with 9 bases in between. Sequenced: naive T cells sorted from blood. This sequence joins TRBV20-1 and TRBJ2-3; D call uncertain. This clonotype was obtained from a man between 50 and 59 years old in good health. As DNA, the CDR3 is TGCAGTGCCGACTTCAACACAGATACGCAGTATTTT. Protein: CSADFNTDTQYF.